The present TCR beta chain was sequenced within a study of blood T cells in healthy people across ages. The second PCR ran about 7 to 12 cycles with a sample-barcoded 5' primer and J-beta primers. From the 5' RACE reads, TCRdb called clonotypes with MiXCR, one entry per CDR3 protein. The repertoire has roughly 800,000 distinct CDR3 sequences, less than 70% of them found once; the top ten carry roughly 37%. The CDR3 covers 14 residues. Germline V gene data show CDR1 as SGHKS and CDR2 as YYEKEE (reference sequence). Sequenced material: blood. This TCR derives from a man older than 75 in good health. The chain uses TRBV5-5 and TRBJ2-4; D tentatively reads TRBD1 or TRBD2 (6 bases each). The DNA matches TRBJ2-7 better at its end, which makes the J call doubtful. The CDR3 loop is CASSWGADTGEQYF. CDR3 bases: TGTGCCAGCAGCTGGGGGGCAGATACGGGCGAGCAGTACTTC.